This TCR beta chain was sequenced in a study of shared clonotypes between healthy human individuals. Profiling relied on immunoSEQ multiplex PCR, and the TCRdb table lists in-frame clones only, not all of them. Of fewer than 2.5 million clones detected, over 85% appear once; the ten largest clones hold around 0.4%. The CDR3 sequence is 13 residues long. Germline V gives CDR1 SGHAT, CDR2 FQNNGV. Trimming shortened V by 1 base and J by 7 bases, and 10 bases separated the two germline ends. The sequence derives from a man between 18 and 35 years old in good health. Some clones in this sample may be carry-over from other donors' samples. Sequencing was carried out using naive CD4+ T cells from PBMCs. As for subset: CD45RA+ positively selected. The chain recombines TRBV11-2 with TRBJ2-5; D gene uncertain. The CDR3 reads CASSLGIRWTQYF. CDR3 DNA: TGTGCCAGCAGCTTAGGGATCCGTTGGACCCAGTACTTC.